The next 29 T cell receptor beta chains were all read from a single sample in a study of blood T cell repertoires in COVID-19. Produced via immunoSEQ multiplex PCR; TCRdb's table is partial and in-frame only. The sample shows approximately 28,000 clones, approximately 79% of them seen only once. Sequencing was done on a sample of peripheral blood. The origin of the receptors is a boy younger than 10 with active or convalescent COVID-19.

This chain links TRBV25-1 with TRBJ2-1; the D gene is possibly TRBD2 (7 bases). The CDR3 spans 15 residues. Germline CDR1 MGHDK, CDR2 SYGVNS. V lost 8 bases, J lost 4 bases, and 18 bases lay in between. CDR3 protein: CASSEGGGPYNEQFF. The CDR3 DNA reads TGTGCCAGCTCCGAGGGGGGAGGGCCGTACAATGAGCAGTTCTTC.

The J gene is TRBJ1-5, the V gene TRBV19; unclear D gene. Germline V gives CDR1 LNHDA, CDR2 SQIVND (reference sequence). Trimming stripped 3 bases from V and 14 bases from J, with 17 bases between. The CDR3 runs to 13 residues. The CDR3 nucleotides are TGTGCCAGTAGTATGGCGGGATTCGGTGTAAAGCATTTT. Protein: CASSMAGFGVKHF.

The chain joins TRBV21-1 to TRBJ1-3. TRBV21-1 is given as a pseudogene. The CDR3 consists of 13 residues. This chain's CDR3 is CASSKDARDTIYF. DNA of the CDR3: TGTGCCAGCAGCAAAGATGCGAGAGACACCATATATTTT.

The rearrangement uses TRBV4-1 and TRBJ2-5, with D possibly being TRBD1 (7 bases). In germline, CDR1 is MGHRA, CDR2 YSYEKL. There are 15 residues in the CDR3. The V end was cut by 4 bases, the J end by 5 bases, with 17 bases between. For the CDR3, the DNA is TGCGCCAGCAGCCCCGGGATCCAGGGGGGCGAGACCCAGTACTTC. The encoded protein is CASSPGIQGGETQYF.

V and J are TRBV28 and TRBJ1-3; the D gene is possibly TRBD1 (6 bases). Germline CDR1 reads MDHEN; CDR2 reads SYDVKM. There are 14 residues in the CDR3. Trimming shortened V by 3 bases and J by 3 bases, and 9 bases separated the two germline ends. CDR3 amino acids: CASSLGALGNTIYF. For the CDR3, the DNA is TGTGCCAGCAGTTTGGGGGCTCTTGGAAACACCATATATTTT.

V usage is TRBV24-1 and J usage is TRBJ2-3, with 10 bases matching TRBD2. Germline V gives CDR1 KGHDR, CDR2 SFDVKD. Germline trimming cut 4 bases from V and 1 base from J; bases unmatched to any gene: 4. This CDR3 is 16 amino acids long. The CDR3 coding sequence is TGTGCCACCAGTGACCCTAGCGGGGGCCGCACAGATACGCAGTATTTT. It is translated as CATSDPSGGRTDTQYF.

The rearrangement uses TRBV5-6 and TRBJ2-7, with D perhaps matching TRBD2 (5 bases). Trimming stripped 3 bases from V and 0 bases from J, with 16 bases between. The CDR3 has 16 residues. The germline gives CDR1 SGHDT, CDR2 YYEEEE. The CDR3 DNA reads TGTGCCAGCAGCTCGCCCCAACCTGGGAGCTCCTACGAGCAGTACTTC. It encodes CASSSPQPGSSYEQYF.

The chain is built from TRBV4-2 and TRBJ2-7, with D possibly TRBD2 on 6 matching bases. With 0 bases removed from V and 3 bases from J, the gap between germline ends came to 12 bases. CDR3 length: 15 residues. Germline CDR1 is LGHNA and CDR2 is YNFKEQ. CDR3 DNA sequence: TGTGCCAGCAGCCAAGAGACTAGTTTCTACTACGAGCAGTACTTC. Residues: CASSQETSFYYEQYF.

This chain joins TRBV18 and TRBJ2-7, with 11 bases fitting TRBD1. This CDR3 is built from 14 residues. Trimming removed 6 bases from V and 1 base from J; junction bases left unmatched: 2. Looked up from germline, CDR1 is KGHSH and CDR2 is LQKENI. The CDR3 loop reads CASSGTGGSYEQYF. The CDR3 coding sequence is TGTGCCAGCTCTGGGACAGGGGGTTCCTACGAGCAGTACTTC. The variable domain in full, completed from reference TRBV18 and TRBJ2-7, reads NAGVMQNPRHLVRRRGQEARLRCSPMKGHSHVYWYRQLPEEGLKFMVYLQKENIIDESGMPKERFSAEFPKEGPSILRIQQVVRGDSAAYFCASSGTGGSYEQYFGPGTRLTVT.

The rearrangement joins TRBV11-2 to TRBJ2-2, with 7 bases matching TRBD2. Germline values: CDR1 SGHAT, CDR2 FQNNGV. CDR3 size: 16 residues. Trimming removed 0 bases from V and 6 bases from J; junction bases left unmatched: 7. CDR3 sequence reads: CASSLDRGGPAGELFF. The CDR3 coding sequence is TGTGCCAGCAGCTTAGATCGGGGAGGGCCCGCCGGGGAGCTGTTTTTT. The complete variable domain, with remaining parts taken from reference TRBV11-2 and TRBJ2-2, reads EAGVAQSPRYKIIEKRQSVAFWCNPISGHATLYWYQQILGQGPKLLIQFQNNGVVDDSQLPKDRFSAERLKGVDSTLKIQPAKLEDSAVYLCASSLDRGGPAGELFFGEGSRLTVL.

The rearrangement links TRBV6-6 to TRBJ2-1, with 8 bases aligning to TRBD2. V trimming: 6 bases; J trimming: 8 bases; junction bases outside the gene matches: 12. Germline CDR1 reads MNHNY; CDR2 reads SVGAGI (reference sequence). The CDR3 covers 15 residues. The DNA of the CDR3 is TGTGCCAGCAGCCGGGCGGGAGGCGAGAGGGATGAGCAGTTCTTC. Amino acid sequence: CASSRAGGERDEQFF.

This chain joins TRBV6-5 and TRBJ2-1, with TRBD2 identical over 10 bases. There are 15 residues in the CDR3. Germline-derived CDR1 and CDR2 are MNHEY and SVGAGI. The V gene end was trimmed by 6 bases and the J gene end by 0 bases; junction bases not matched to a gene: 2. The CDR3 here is CASRLAGSSYNEQFF. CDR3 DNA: TGTGCCAGCAGACTAGCGGGGAGCTCCTACAATGAGCAGTTCTTC.

The chain's CDR3 is CASSRRLAGGGDTQYF. The CDR3 nucleotides read TGTGCCAGCAGCCGTAGGCTAGCGGGAGGGGGAGATACGCAGTATTTT. The V and J genes are TRBV3-1 (or the pseudogene TRBV3-2) and TRBJ2-3; 12 bases match TRBD2. Germline V lookup: CDR1 LGHDT, CDR2 YNNKEL (reference sequence). The ends lost 4 bases at V and 5 bases at J; junction bases unmatched: 7. The CDR3 is 16 residues long.

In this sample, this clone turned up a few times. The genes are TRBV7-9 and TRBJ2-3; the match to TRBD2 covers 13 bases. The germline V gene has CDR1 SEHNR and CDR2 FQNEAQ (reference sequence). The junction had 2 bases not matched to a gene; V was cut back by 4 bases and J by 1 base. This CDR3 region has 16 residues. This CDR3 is CASSSGLAGGTDTQYF. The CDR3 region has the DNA TGTGCCAGCAGCTCCGGACTAGCGGGGGGCACAGATACGCAGTATTTT. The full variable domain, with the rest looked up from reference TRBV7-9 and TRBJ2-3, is DTGVSQNPRHKITKRGQNVTFRCDPISEHNRLYWYRQTLGQGPEFLTYFQNEAQLEKSRLLSDRFSAERPKGSFSTLEIQRTEQGDSAMYLCASSSGLAGGTDTQYFGPGTRLTVL.

DNA for the CDR3: TGTGCCAGCAGTTACGGAGGGAGCTATGGCTACACCTTC. Its translation: CASSYGGSYGYTF. The chain carries TRBV6-2 or TRBV6-3 and TRBJ1-2; D call uncertain. Germline V gene lookup returns CDR1 MNHEY and CDR2 SVGEGT. This CDR3 has 13 residues. Trimming pared 2 bases from V and 4 bases from J, leaving 8 bases between.

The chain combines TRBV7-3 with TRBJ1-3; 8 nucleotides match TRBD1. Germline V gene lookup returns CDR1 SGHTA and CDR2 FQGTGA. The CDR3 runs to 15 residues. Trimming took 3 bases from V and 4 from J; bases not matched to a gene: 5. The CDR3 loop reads CASSFGTGKGNTIYF. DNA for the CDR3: TGTGCCAGCAGCTTCGGGACAGGCAAAGGAAACACCATATATTTT.

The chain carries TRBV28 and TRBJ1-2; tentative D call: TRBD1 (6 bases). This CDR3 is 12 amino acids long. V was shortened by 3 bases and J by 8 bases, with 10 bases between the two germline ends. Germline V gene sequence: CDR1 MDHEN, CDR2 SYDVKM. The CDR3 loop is CASSLGTTGYTF. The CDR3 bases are TGTGCCAGCAGTTTGGGGACAACCGGCTACACCTTC.

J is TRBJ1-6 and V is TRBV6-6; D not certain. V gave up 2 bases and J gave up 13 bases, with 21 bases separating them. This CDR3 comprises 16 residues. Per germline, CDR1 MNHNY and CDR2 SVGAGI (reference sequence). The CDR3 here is CASSYAPSGVGYPLHF. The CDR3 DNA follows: TGTGCCAGCAGTTACGCCCCAAGCGGGGTCGGGTATCCCCTCCACTTT.

This chain's CDR3 is CASSLYGAGNGNTIYF. The CDR3 DNA follows: TGTGCCAGCAGCTTGTATGGTGCAGGGAATGGAAACACCATATATTTT. V is TRBV5-5 and J is TRBJ1-3, with D maybe TRBD1 (5 bases). Germline CDR1 SGHKS, CDR2 YYEKEE (reference sequence). V lost 1 base, J lost 3 bases, and 14 bases lay in between. The CDR3 has 16 residues.

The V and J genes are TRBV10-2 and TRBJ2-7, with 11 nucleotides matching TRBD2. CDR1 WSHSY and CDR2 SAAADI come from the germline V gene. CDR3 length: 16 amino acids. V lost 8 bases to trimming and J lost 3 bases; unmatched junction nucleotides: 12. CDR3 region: CASSRGRLAGNYEQYF. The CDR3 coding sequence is TGCGCCAGCTCCCGAGGCCGACTAGCGGGAAACTACGAGCAGTACTTC.

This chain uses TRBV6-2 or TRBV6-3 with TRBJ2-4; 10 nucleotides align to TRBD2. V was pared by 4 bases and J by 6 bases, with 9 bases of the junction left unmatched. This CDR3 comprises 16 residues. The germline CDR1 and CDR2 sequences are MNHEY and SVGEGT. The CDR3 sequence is CASSWSGRAGGNIQYF. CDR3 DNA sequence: TGTGCCAGCAGTTGGAGCGGGAGGGCCGGAGGAAACATTCAGTACTTC.

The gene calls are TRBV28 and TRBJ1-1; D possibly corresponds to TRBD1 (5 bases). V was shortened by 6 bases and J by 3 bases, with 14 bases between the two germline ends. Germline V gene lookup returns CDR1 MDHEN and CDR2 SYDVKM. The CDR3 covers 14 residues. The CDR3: CASSLWGGDTEAFF. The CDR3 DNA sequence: TGTGCCAGCAGCCTGTGGGGGGGTGACACTGAAGCTTTCTTT.

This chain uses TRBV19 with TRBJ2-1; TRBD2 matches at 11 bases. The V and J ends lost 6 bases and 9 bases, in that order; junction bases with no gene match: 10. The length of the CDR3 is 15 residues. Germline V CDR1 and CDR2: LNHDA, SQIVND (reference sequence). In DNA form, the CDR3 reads TGTGCCAGTAGACTACTAGCGGGAGTCCGCAGTGAGCAGTTCTTC. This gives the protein CASRLLAGVRSEQFF.

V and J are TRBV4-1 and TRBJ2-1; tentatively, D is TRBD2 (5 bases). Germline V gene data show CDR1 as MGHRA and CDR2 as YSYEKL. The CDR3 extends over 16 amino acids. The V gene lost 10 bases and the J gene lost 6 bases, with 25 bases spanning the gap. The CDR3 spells CATSPGYGDFGNEQFF. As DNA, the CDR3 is TGCGCCACCTCCCCCGGGTACGGGGATTTCGGCAATGAGCAGTTCTTC.

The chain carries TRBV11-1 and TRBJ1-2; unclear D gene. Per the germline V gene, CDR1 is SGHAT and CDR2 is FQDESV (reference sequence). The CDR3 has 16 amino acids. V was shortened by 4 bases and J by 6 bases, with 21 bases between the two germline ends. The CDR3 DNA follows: TGTGCCAGCAGCTCAGGACTGCAAACCTGGACGGATGGCTACACCTTC. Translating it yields CASSSGLQTWTDGYTF.

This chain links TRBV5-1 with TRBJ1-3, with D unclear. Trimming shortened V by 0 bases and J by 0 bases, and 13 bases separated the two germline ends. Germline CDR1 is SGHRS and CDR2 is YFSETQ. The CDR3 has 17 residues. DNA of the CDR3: TGCGCCAGCAGCTTGGTCCCGGCGGGGAGCTCTGGAAACACCATATATTTT. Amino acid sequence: CASSLVPAGSSGNTIYF. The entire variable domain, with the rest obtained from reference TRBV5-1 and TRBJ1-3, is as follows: KAGVTQTPRYLIKTRGQQVTLSCSPISGHRSVSWYQQTPGQGLQFLFEYFSETQRNKGNFPGRFSGRQFSNSRSEMNVSTLELGDSALYLCASSLVPAGSSGNTIYFGEGSWLTVV.

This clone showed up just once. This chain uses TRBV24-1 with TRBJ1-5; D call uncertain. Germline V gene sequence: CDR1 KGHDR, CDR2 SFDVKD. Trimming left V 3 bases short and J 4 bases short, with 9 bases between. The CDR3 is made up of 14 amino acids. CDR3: CATSDPRKNQPQHF. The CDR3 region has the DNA TGTGCCACCAGTGATCCCAGGAAAAATCAGCCCCAGCATTTT.

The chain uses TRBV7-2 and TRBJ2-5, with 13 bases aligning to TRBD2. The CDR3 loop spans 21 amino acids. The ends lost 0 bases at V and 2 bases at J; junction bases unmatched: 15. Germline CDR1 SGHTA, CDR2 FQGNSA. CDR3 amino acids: CASSLALLTSGRSMTQETQYF. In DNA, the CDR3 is TGTGCCAGCAGCTTAGCCCTTCTGACTAGCGGGAGGAGTATGACGCAAGAGACCCAGTACTTC.

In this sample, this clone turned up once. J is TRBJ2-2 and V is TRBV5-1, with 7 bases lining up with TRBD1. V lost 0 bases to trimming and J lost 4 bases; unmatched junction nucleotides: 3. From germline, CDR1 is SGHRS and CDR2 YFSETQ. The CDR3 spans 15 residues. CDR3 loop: CASSLGQGPTGELFF. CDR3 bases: TGCGCCAGCAGCTTGGGACAGGGCCCCACCGGGGAGCTGTTTTTT. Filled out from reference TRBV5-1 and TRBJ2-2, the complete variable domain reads KAGVTQTPRYLIKTRGQQVTLSCSPISGHRSVSWYQQTPGQGLQFLFEYFSETQRNKGNFPGRFSGRQFSNSRSEMNVSTLELGDSALYLCASSLGQGPTGELFFGEGSRLTVL.